These T cell receptor beta chains were read from a single sample in a study of memory CD8 T cells in hepatitis C reinfection. The protocol was immunoSEQ multiplex PCR, while the TCRdb copy is restricted to in-frame clones and leaves out a portion. This sample carries 40,000 to 60,000 clones, about nine tenths of them seen once, and the ten largest clones take approximately 1%. The source material was naive CD8+ T cells sorted from blood. The receptors come from a man between 18 and 35 years old with hepatitis C virus infection. CDR3s include the opening cysteine and the closing phenylalanine or tryptophan. The D gene is left open where the match is weak.

J,V,D,CDR3
TRBJ2-1,TRBV4-3,.,CASSPGGSYNEQFF
TRBJ2-5,TRBV9,TRBD2,CASSGGGSGGPWETQYF
TRBJ2-3,TRBV19,.,CASSGSGFTDTQYF
TRBJ2-3,TRBV27,TRBD2,CASSFSREAISTDTQYF
TRBJ1-3,TRBV11-2,TRBD1,CASSPGQGTRNTIYF
TRBJ1-1,TRBV28,TRBD1,CASSLRDSYTEAFF
TRBJ1-2,TRBV5-6,.,CASSPAGTDGYTF
TRBJ2-1,TRBV27,TRBD2,CASSYGGVYNEQFF
TRBJ2-5,TRBV9,TRBD2,CASSVLPGLAEKETQYF
TRBJ1-2,TRBV5-6,TRBD1,CASSLAAEGALGYTF
TRBJ2-1,TRBV28,TRBD2,CASSLTSGSFKFF
TRBJ2-1,TRBV7-9,.,CASSQRSNEQFF
TRBJ2-1,TRBV6-1,TRBD2,CASSEASGSYNEQFF
TRBJ2-2,TRBV10-2,.,CASSPLTGGTGELFF
TRBJ2-1,TRBV27,TRBD2,CATSPSGTGEQFF
TRBJ2-3,TRBV7-8,TRBD2,CASSPSSGGAADTQYF
TRBJ1-1,TRBV4-1,.,CASSLQGGAEAFF
TRBJ2-7,TRBV9,TRBD1,CASSGLDRVGYEQYF
TRBJ2-1,TRBV7-9,TRBD2,CASLGLAGDGEQFF
TRBJ2-7,TRBV5-8,.,CASSLYPGDNEQYF
TRBJ2-1,TRBV28,TRBD2,CASSLPGLAGTISYNEQFF
TRBJ1-2,TRBV5-5,.,CASSLWGGPSGYGYTF
TRBJ1-2,TRBV4-1,TRBD1,CASSQPGTDSYGYTF
TRBJ1-1,TRBV19,.,CASSPLWGGDTEAFF
TRBJ1-4,TRBV7-9,TRBD1,CASSALSGTANEKLFF
TRBJ2-2,TRBV27,.,CASSLFPSAGELFF
TRBJ2-1,TRBV5-1,.,CASSPGTSFNEQFF
TRBJ2-1,TRBV13,TRBD2,CASSSTEREGRNEQFF
TRBJ2-7,TRBV5-5,TRBD2,CASSLAGGSAYEQYF
TRBJ2-1,TRBV5-6,.,CASSLDYRGGVVNEQFF
TRBJ1-4,TRBV5-1,.,CASSLYGGVGEKLFF
TRBJ2-1,TRBV5-6,TRBD2,CASSAPSGGAHNEQFF
TRBJ2-1,TRBV19,.,CASSGGSSNEQFF
TRBJ1-1,TRBV6-5,TRBD1,CASSLDRGRNTEAFF
TRBJ2-1,TRBV6-5,TRBD1,CASSYSGTVYNEQFF
TRBJ1-2,TRBV13,.,CASSLGTGNYGYTF
TRBJ2-7,TRBV5-4,.,CASSSGVRTGEEQYF
TRBJ2-1,TRBV4-1,.,CASSSQTGEQFF
TRBJ2-1,TRBV19,TRBD1,CASSIDGQGGNEQFF
TRBJ2-1,TRBV2,.,CASSEGPGESSYNEQFF
TRBJ1-2,TRBV25-1,.,CASSDRGIPNYGYTF
TRBJ2-5,TRBV2,TRBD2,CASSAPGLAEETQYF
TRBJ2-1,TRBV7-9,TRBD2,CASSLTAGPYNEQFF
TRBJ2-3,TRBV9,TRBD2,CASSVFGGGATDTQYF
TRBJ2-1,TRBV7-9,.,CASRRDNNEQFF
TRBJ2-7,TRBV9,TRBD2,CASSPGASGTYEQYF
TRBJ2-3,TRBV21-1,.,CASSSKDRVCAADTQYF
TRBJ1-4,TRBV28,.,CASSLGQYNEKLFF
TRBJ2-1,TRBV2,.,CASSETSNEQFF
TRBJ1-1,TRBV20-1,.,CSAPLNTEAFF
TRBJ2-1,TRBV27,TRBD2,CASSLGPTSGTNEQFF
TRBJ1-6,TRBV6-5,TRBD1,CASSYGQVPNSPLHF
TRBJ2-5,TRBV28,.,CASSLEQGGSKTQYF
TRBJ2-2,TRBV25-1,.,CASILPGLYTGELFF